One TCR beta chain is described in this entry. Its binding antigen is unknown. One base away there is no much larger clone; base qualities are not given. Looking up the germline V gene (reference sequence) yields CDR1 LNHDA and CDR2 SQIVND. Including cysteine and phenylalanine, the CDR3 has 14 amino acids. Kept here is only the CDR3 DNA, which spans 42 bases and is read in frame from base 1. Trimming takes 5 bases from V and 7 bases from J, and the germline ends sit 15 bases apart. TCRbeta CDR3 regions were amplified from genomic DNA using the immunoSEQ Assay, a bias-controlled multiplex PCR. On the authors' methods: The number of nucleated cells in each sample was estimated from the amplification of reference gene primers within the assay. To quantify the absolute abundance of each unique TCRbeta CDR3 rearrangement, sequence reads were collapsed and filtered. Productive Simpson clonality was computed per sample as the square root of Simpson's diversity index over productive rearrangements. Drawn from immuneACCESS, this table holds only the in-frame rearrangements with V and J called that TCRdb kept. Clones are partly lost; checked studies trace under half to an unresolved V gene and leave the rest unexplained. The V and J calls and the clone size are those of that table, but D and trimming were determined from the DNA. In this sample the table shows hundreds of thousands of clones, 75% to 90% of which occur a single time. The ten largest clones capture about 9.1% of the sample.

The record originates from a study of blood T cell repertoires in COVID-19 (dated by TCRdb to about 2020). Concerning the study at large: Samples from collaborators originated in the United States, Italy and Spain and spanned both the acute and convalescent phases of COVID-19. Where available, HLA class I and class II types were obtained from metadata supplied by the sample provider rather than from assay-based typing. The repertoires were released in a freely available public database intended as a resource for research on the immune response to SARS-CoV-2. Samples were obtained from the ongoing ImmuneRACE study (first 160 participants) and from over 1,000 subjects provided by 6 global collaborators. The sample metadata nearly always contained a de-identified subject ID, COVID-19 status, age in years and sex. The material from the prospective study consisted of cDNA or gDNA derived from T cells, B-cell-depleted T cells, or PBMCs. Subjects who had been exposed to COVID-19, were actively infected with it, or had recovered from it provided the deeply sampled blood TCRbeta repertoires that made up the dataset. The full study reports these points: The amount of clinical and demographic metadata varied by source and participant and was provided uncurated.

The collaborating institutions used their own protocols to collect whole blood in K2EDTA tubes. Collaborator samples were shipped for TCRbeta analysis as frozen whole blood, isolated PBMCs, or DNA extracted from either sample type. The chain uses TRBV19 and TRBJ2-1; a tentative D match to TRBD2 spans 6 bases. The sequence came from a human donor in a cohort sampled during active COVID-19. The sample was peripheral blood. The CDR3 amino acid sequence is: CASSPRDGGNEQFF. The nucleotides are TGTGCCAGTAGTCCTCGGGACGGGGGTAATGAGCAGTTCTTC. Full variable domain (CDR3 extended with the reference TRBV19 and TRBJ2-1 proteins): DGGITQSPKYLFRKEGQNVTLSCEQNLNHDAMYWYRQDPGQGLRLIYYSQIVNDFQKGDIAEGYSVSREKKESFPLTVTSAQKNPTAFYLCASSPRDGGNEQFFGPGTRLTVL.